In its sample, the clone carrying this T cell receptor (beta chain) was seen once. Other DNA sequences from this sample encode an identical CDR3 as well. The record originates from a study of cytomegalovirus exposure and HLA in healthy donors. The PCR used 60 Vbeta and 13 Jbeta primers. The method was immunoSEQ multiplex PCR; TCRdb's version includes in-frame clones alone and lacks a portion of them. This table holds around 100,000 clones, around 77% found once. This CDR3 is 14 amino acids long. The V gene's germline CDR1 is SGHNT and CDR2 YENEEA. Trimming cost V 3 bases and J 5 bases, with 13 bases left between them.

The receptor comes from a man over 45 in good health and CMV-seropositive. The specimen sequenced was PBMCs. J is TRBJ2-5 and V is TRBV11-3; weak D call: TRBD1 (6 bases). The CDR3 reads CASSLDGGGETQYF. CDR3 DNA sequence: TGTGCCAGCAGCTTGGATGGGGGCGGGGAGACCCAGTACTTC.